Listed below are T cell receptor beta chains from one sample, sequenced in a study of cytotoxic CD8 clonotypes in ibrutinib-treated CLL. Some clones are missing from TCRdb's copy, which holds only in-frame ones; the method was immunoSEQ multiplex PCR. The sample carries some 130,000 clones, 75% to 90% recorded once. The sequencing here drew on PBMCs, taken after 24 months of ibrutinib treatment. These receptors all come from a human donor with chronic lymphocytic leukemia. Both conserved end residues are trimmed from each CDR3. The D gene is left open where the match is weak.

D | J | V | CDR3
TRBD1 | TRBJ1-3 | TRBV27 | ASSDEGANTIY
TRBD1 | TRBJ2-7 | TRBV7-9 | ASSWTGGHEQY
TRBD1 | TRBJ1-2 | TRBV27 | ASSLWRDRDYGYT
NA | TRBJ1-2 | TRBV2 | ASSGHSGPFSYGYT
NA | TRBJ1-4 | TRBV6-5 | ASSLQGFNEKLF
TRBD1 | TRBJ1-2 | TRBV7-9 | ASSLVDREGYGYT
NA | TRBJ2-3 | TRBV14 | ASRSTKNTDTQY
NA | TRBJ2-1 | TRBV4-2 | ASSQGSGNEQF
NA | TRBJ2-2 | TRBV7-2 | ASSLGSRVNTGELF
NA | TRBJ2-3 | TRBV5-1 | ASTLDTITDTQY
NA | TRBJ1-2 | TRBV6-5 | ASSYSILSHGYT
TRBD1 | TRBJ2-7 | TRBV28 | ASSASTGTGNEQY
NA | TRBJ1-2 | TRBV28 | ASSSQGLGRYGYT
NA | TRBJ1-5 | TRBV27 | ASSLKEDQPQH
NA | TRBJ1-5 | TRBV2 | ASSDVGSTFYQPQH
TRBD1 | TRBJ2-7 | TRBV7-3 | ASSSTGGYEQY
NA | TRBJ2-1 | TRBV7-2 | ASSLAAGPYNEQF
NA | TRBJ1-1 | TRBV7-9 | ASSLAMEDPGLAEAF
NA | TRBJ2-1 | TRBV5-6 | ASSPLARRVTYNEQF
NA | TRBJ1-2 | TRBV6-1 | ASNPGQANYGYT
NA | TRBJ1-1 | TRBV5-4 | ASSLEGSTEAF
TRBD1 | TRBJ1-1 | TRBV28 | ASSPDRAGGTEAF
NA | TRBJ1-3 | TRBV5-1 | ASSPGTRGNTIY
TRBD1 | TRBJ2-7 | TRBV29-1 | SARQGRAYEQY
NA | TRBJ2-1 | TRBV29-1 | SVKFGTVYNEQF
NA | TRBJ2-3 | TRBV11-2 | ASSLGGGPDTQY
NA | TRBJ2-5 | TRBV29-1 | SVEGVKQGRQETQY
NA | TRBJ1-5 | TRBV7-2 | ASSYRGKEPQH
TRBD2 | TRBJ2-3 | TRBV28 | ATLPGAGLYNTQY
TRBD1 | TRBJ2-3 | TRBV10-3 | AISPGQGIRDTQY
NA | TRBJ2-7 | TRBV28 | ASSPGRIQGEQY
TRBD1 | TRBJ1-1 | TRBV27 | ASTSYRGNTEAF
TRBD1 | TRBJ2-5 | TRBV18 | ASSPWTGQETQY
TRBD1 | TRBJ2-7 | TRBV7-2 | ASSPLVLRGQSYEQY
NA | TRBJ1-2 | TRBV5-4 | ASSQGQGYT
TRBD2 | TRBJ2-7 | TRBV20-1 | SASREDEQY
TRBD1 | TRBJ1-3 | TRBV7-2 | ASSTTGAVSGNTIY
NA | TRBJ2-5 | TRBV10-1 | ASSESGADGEETQY
NA | TRBJ1-2 | TRBV28 | ASSFLDSTNYGYT
NA | TRBJ1-4 | TRBV27 | ASRVNPFTEKLF
NA | TRBJ1-3 | TRBV7-2 | ASSLHLPGGNTIY
NA | TRBJ2-1 | TRBV11-3 | ASSFSDGYNEQF
NA | TRBJ2-7 | TRBV25-1 | ASGHREGHEQY
NA | TRBJ2-2 | TRBV2 | ASSENGRELF
NA | TRBJ2-1 | TRBV27 | ASGRSSGAYEQF